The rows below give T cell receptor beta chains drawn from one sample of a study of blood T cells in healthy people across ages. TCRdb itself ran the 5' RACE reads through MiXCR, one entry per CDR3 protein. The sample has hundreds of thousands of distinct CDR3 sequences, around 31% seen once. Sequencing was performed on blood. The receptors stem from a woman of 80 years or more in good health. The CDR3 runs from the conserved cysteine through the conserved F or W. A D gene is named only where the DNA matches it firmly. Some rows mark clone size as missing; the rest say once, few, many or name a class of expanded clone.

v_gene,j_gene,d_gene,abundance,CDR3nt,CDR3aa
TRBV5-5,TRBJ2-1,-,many,TGTGCCAGCAGCCCTCGTTACCAAATCACCTACAATGAGCAGTTCTTC,CASSPRYQITYNEQFF
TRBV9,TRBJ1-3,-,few,TGTGCCAGCAGCCTTCGACGAAACACCATATATTTT,CASSLRRNTIYF
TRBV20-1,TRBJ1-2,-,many,TGCAGTGCCAAGGGACATTTTGACTATGGCTACACCTTC,CSAKGHFDYGYTF
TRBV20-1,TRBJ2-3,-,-,TGCAGTGCTACCCCCTCGGGGGTAGATACGCAGTATTTT,CSATPSGVDTQYF
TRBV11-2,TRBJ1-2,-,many,TGTGCCAGCAGCTTATCCGGCAGTACCTATGGCTACACCTTC,CASSLSGSTYGYTF
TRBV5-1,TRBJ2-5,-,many,TGCGCCAGCAGCTTGGCTACGTTACAAGAGACCCAGTACTTC,CASSLATLQETQYF
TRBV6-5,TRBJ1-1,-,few,TGTGCCAGCAGTCGGGGTTCGGACACTGAAGCTTTCTTT,CASSRGSDTEAFF
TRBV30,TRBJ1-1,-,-,TGTGCCTGGGCCACGGGACCGAGGAACACTGAAGCTTTCTTT,CAWATGPRNTEAFF
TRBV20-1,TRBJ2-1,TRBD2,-,TGCAGTGCGATACTAGCGGGAGACTACAATGAGCAGTTCTTC,CSAILAGDYNEQFF
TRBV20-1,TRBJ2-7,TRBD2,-,TGCAGTGCTGACGGGACTAGCGGCGGCCTGGGATACGAGCAGTACTTC,CSADGTSGGLGYEQYF
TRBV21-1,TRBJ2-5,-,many,TGTGCCAGCAGCCCGCGAAAGGACTGGCAAGAGACCCAGTACTTC,CASSPRKDWQETQYF
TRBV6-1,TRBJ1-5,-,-,TGTGCCAGCGGGGACTTCAGGGGCAATCAGCCCCAGCATTTT,CASGDFRGNQPQHF
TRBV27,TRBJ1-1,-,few,TGTGCCAGCAGCCGTGACTTCATGAACACTGAAGCTTTCTTT,CASSRDFMNTEAFF
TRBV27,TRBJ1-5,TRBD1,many,TGTGCCAGCAGTTTTGGGACAGGGAAGCAGCCCCAGCATTTT,CASSFGTGKQPQHF
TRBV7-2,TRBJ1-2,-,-,TGTGCCAGCACTCTGGGAGGGGCGCGGGACTATGGCTACACCTTC,CASTLGGARDYGYTF
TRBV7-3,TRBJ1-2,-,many,TGTGCCAGCAGCTTAACAGGGGAGGATGGCTACACCTTC,CASSLTGEDGYTF
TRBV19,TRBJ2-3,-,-,TGTGCCAGTAGTATTTTCGGCGACACAGATACGCAGTATTTT,CASSIFGDTDTQYF
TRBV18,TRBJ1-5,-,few,TGTGCCAGCTCACTCTCAGGTCTGAATCAGCCCCAGCATTTT,CASSLSGLNQPQHF
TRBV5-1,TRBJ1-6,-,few,TGCGCCAGCAGCGGTGGAGAACACAATTCACCCCTCCACTTT,CASSGGEHNSPLHF
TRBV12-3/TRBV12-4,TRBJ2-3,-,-,TGTGCCAGCGGTTCCCTAGGGACGACCGCCGATACGCAGTATTTT,CASGSLGTTADTQYF
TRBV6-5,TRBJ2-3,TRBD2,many,TGTGCCAGCAGTCGCGGGGGACCGGCAGATACGCAGTATTTT,CASSRGGPADTQYF
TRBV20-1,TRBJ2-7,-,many,TGCAGTGGTCAGAGGACAGACCTCTCCTACGAGCAGTACTTC,CSGQRTDLSYEQYF
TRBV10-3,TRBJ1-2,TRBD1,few,TGTGCCATCAGTGAGATCGGACAGGGAGGCTACACCTTC,CAISEIGQGGYTF
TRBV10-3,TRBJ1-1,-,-,TGTGCCATCAGTGAGTCGATGGGCTATACTGAAGCTTTCTTT,CAISESMGYTEAFF
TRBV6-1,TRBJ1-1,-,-,TGTGCCAGCAGAGTCACAGGGAACACTGAAGCTTTCTTT,CASRVTGNTEAFF
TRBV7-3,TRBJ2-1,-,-,TGTGCCAGCAGCTCACCAGGGCCCAATGAGCAGTTCTTC,CASSSPGPNEQFF
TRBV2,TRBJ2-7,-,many,TGTGCCAGCAGTGACCTTGGGGGATACGAGCAGTACTTC,CASSDLGGYEQYF
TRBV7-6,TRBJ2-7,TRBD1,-,TGTGCCAGCAGCCCTACGGGACAGCCGCCCTACGAGCAGTACTTC,CASSPTGQPPYEQYF
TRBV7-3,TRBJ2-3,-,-,TGTGCCAGCAGCCGCGGGACACATGGCACAGATACGCAGTATTTT,CASSRGTHGTDTQYF
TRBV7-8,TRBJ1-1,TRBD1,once,TGTGCCAGCAGCTTTAACAGGGGGAGGAACACTGAAGCTTTCTTT,CASSFNRGRNTEAFF
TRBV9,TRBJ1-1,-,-,TGTGCCAGCAGCGTAGGTCTCTACGCAGGGGACGGAGCTTTCTTT,CASSVGLYAGDGAFF
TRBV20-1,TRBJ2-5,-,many,TGCAGTGCTAGAGCGCCTCCGACCCAGTACTTC,CSARAPPTQYF
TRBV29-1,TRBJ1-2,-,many,TGCAGCGTTGAAGATCCAGGACAGCAGGATGGCTACACCTTC,CSVEDPGQQDGYTF
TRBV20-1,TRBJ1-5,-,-,TGCAGTGCCCATGAAACAGGGTTTAGCAATCAGCCCCAGCATTTT,CSAHETGFSNQPQHF
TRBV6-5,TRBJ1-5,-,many,TGTGCCAGCTCCAGGGGTGCGATAAATCAGCCCCAGCATTTT,CASSRGAINQPQHF
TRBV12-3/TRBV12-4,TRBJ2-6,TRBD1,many,TGTGCCAGCAGTTTGGGGACAGTAAGGGCCAACGTCCTGACTTTC,CASSLGTVRANVLTF
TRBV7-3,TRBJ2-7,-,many,TGTGCCAGCAGCTTAAGAAGGGGGGACGAGCAGTACTTC,CASSLRRGDEQYF
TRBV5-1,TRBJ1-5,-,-,TGCGCCAGCAGCTCCCTCACCTCGGGGGCTGTTCAGCCCCAGCATTTT,CASSSLTSGAVQPQHF
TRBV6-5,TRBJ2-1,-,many,TGTGCCAGCAGCCTCAACAGGGGACTACAGTTCTTC,CASSLNRGLQFF
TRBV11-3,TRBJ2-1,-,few,TGTGCCAGCAGCTTAGGGGGTGGGCGGGGGCCCAGCAATGAGCAGTTCTTC,CASSLGGGRGPSNEQFF
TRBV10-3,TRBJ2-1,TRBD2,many,TGTGCCATCAGTGAGTCGAGAGGACTAGCGGGGGTGAACAATGAGCAGTTCTTC,CAISESRGLAGVNNEQFF
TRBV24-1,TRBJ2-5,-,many,TGTGCCACCAGTGATTCCGTAGGGCGAGAGACCCAGTACTTC,CATSDSVGRETQYF